Listed below are T cell receptor beta chains from one sample, sequenced in a study of blood T cell repertoires in COVID-19. Profiling relied on immunoSEQ multiplex PCR, and the TCRdb table lists in-frame clones only, not all of them. The table records 200,000 to 250,000 clones, about 85% of them present only once. The specimen sequenced was peripheral blood. Every receptor here comes from a man aged 25 to 45 with active or convalescent COVID-19. Both conserved end residues are part of each CDR3. A D gene is named only where the DNA matches it firmly. A clone size is listed for some rows: how often the clone was seen (once, few, many), or a class if it is expanded.

clone_size,j_call,d_call,cdr3_length,v_call,cdr3_aa,cdr3_nt
.,TRBJ2-1,.,14,TRBV14,CASSQRRGVGEQFF,TGTGCCAGCAGCCAACGCAGGGGCGTCGGTGAGCAGTTCTTC
.,TRBJ1-1,TRBD1,14,TRBV6-2/TRBV6-3,CASSRDRGDTEAFF,TGTGCCAGCAGCCGGGACAGGGGTGACACTGAAGCTTTCTTT
.,TRBJ1-2,.,15,TRBV5-1,CASSLAAGVAPRLTF,TGCGCCAGCAGCTTGGCAGCGGGAGTGGCACCTCGTCTCACCTTC
.,TRBJ2-5,TRBD2,17,TRBV19,CASSLGLAAPVQETQYF,TGTGCCAGTAGCCTTGGACTAGCGGCACCTGTACAAGAGACCCAGTACTTC
.,TRBJ2-1,.,13,TRBV19,CASSRRLRNEQFF,TGTGCCAGTAGTAGGAGGTTGAGGAATGAGCAGTTCTTC
.,TRBJ1-2,TRBD1,13,TRBV2,CASSPQGARGYTF,TGTGCCAGCAGTCCACAGGGGGCGCGTGGCTACACCTTC
.,TRBJ2-5,TRBD2,16,TRBV5-1,CASSPGGTSGRETQYF,TGCGCCAGCAGCCCTGGAGGGACTAGCGGGAGAGAGACCCAGTACTTC
.,TRBJ1-1,.,14,TRBV28,CASSPRRGRPEAFF,TGTGCCAGCAGTCCCCGGCGGGGGCGACCTGAAGCTTTCTTT
.,TRBJ2-4,TRBD2,16,TRBV6-2/TRBV6-3,CASSPKRRTSLDIQYF,TGTGCCAGCAGCCCGAAACGTCGGACTAGTCTGGACATTCAGTACTTC
.,TRBJ2-3,TRBD2,18,TRBV10-3,CAISTSESTSGYTDTQYF,TGTGCCATCAGTACATCCGAGTCGACTAGCGGCTACACAGATACGCAGTATTTT
once,TRBJ2-6,TRBD1,18,TRBV30,CAWSPRDRPPSGANVLTF,TGTGCCTGGAGCCCCCGGGACAGGCCGCCCTCTGGGGCCAACGTCCTGACTTTC
.,TRBJ1-2,TRBD1,14,TRBV7-2,CASSYGTDPDGYTF,TGTGCCAGCAGCTACGGGACAGACCCGGATGGCTACACCTTC
.,TRBJ2-1,.,14,TRBV21-1,CASSKGRPWHEQFF,TGTGCCAGCAGCAAGGGGCGGCCGTGGCATGAGCAGTTCTTC